This T cell receptor beta chain emerged from a study of Ad26.COV2.S vaccination and SARS-CoV-2 variants. The CDR3 sequence is 14 residues long. Germline trimming cut 2 bases from V and 3 bases from J; bases unmatched to any gene: 4. Germline V lookup: CDR1 SGHDT, CDR2 YYEEEE. Some clones are missing from TCRdb's copy, which holds only in-frame ones; the method was immunoSEQ multiplex PCR. This sample yields about 440,000 clones, of which 90% are seen a single time; less than 4.5% belongs to the top ten. Regarding treatment: about 20 received Ad26.COV2.S at low or high dose, single or two shots; five or six received placebo; per-sample allocation not given. The samples date from day 63 after the first vaccine or placebo injection.

The sample was peripheral blood, taken in a trial of Ad26.COV2.S vaccine versus placebo. This TCR was sampled from a person between 18 and 65 years old who received the Ad26.COV2.S COVID-19 vaccine or a placebo. The chain couples TRBV5-6 to TRBJ2-7; TRBD1 agrees at 8 bases. The CDR3 bases are TGTGCCAGCAGCTTCGGACAGGGTCTCTACGAGCAGTACTTC. As protein: CASSFGQGLYEQYF.